A selection of T cell receptor beta chains follows, all from one sample in a study of T cell repertoires in cytomegalovirus infection. Their antigen targets remain unknown. TCRdb re-called the reads through MiXCR, storing one row per CDR3 protein. The sample contains roughly 51,000 distinct CDR3 sequences, around 20% of which appear only once. This specimen was CD8+ T cells from cultured PBMCs, taken from culture after CMV antigen stimulation. The source of these receptors is a human donor in good health (CMV status not recorded). Some clones in this sample may be carry-over from other donors' samples. Both conserved end residues are part of each CDR3. The D gene is left open where the match is weak. The size field is filled for only some rows; it gives once, few, many or a size class.

CATSSYSDRGVDNEQFF	TGTGCCACCAGCTCCTATTCGGACAGAGGCGTTGACAATGAGCAGTTCTTC	TRBV15	TRBJ2-1	few	.
CASSSPGGLSGNTIYF	TGTGCCAGCAGTTCCCCAGGGGGCCTGTCTGGAAACACCATATATTTT	TRBV12-3/TRBV12-4	TRBJ1-3	once	TRBD1
CASSSLWEGGRFLVDEQFF	TGTGCCAGCAGCTCCCTTTGGGAGGGGGGGCGATTTTTGGTGGATGAGCAGTTCTTC	TRBV7-2	TRBJ2-1	few	.
CASSSLTQREGQETQYF	TGTGCCAGCAGCTCCCTCACGCAGCGGGAGGGTCAAGAGACCCAGTACTTC	TRBV7-6	TRBJ2-5	few	TRBD2
CASVGGQDNEQFF	TGTGCCAGCGTCGGGGGGCAAGACAATGAGCAGTTCTTC	TRBV28	TRBJ2-1	many	.
CASSVGTTNYEQYF	TGTGCCAGCAGCGTCGGGACTACGAACTACGAGCAGTACTTC	TRBV9	TRBJ2-7	few	TRBD2
CASSMGGGNEQFF	TGTGCCAGTAGTATGGGCGGGGGCAATGAGCAGTTCTTC	TRBV19	TRBJ2-1	.	TRBD2
CASSLSGEGQPQHF	TGTGCCAGCAGCTTGTCCGGGGAGGGGCAGCCCCAGCATTTT	TRBV11-1	TRBJ1-5	.	.
CASSPGGFREQYF	TGTGCCAGCAGCCCCGGGGGGTTCCGCGAGCAGTACTTC	TRBV7-6	TRBJ2-7	.	TRBD2
CASSLTPSADTQYF	TGTGCCAGCAGCCTGACACCCTCCGCAGATACGCAGTATTTT	TRBV7-2	TRBJ2-3	.	.
CASSLVAARSTDTQYF	TGTGCCAGCAGCTTAGTGGCAGCCCGAAGCACAGATACGCAGTATTTT	TRBV7-2	TRBJ2-3	.	.
CASSYRLAGTTDPVGSNEQFF	TGTGCCAGCAGCTACCGACTAGCGGGAACTACTGACCCCGTTGGGAGCAATGAGCAGTTCTTC	TRBV7-6	TRBJ2-1	.	TRBD2
CASSLGGLLNSPLHF	TGTGCCAGCAGTTTAGGGGGATTGCTGAATTCACCCCTCCACTTT	TRBV12-3/TRBV12-4	TRBJ1-6	.	.
CASSEGAGSGNTIYF	TGTGCCAGCAGCGAGGGGGCCGGCTCTGGAAACACCATATATTTT	TRBV9	TRBJ1-3	.	TRBD1
CSARDSGATLYNEQFF	TGCAGTGCTAGAGATAGTGGCGCCACGCTTTACAATGAGCAGTTCTTC	TRBV20-1	TRBJ2-1	few	.
CASSLGPGASGNTIYF	TGTGCCAGCAGCTTAGGACCAGGGGCCTCTGGAAACACCATATATTTT	TRBV7-2	TRBJ1-3	.	.
CASSLFSGAQYGYTF	TGTGCCAGCAGCTTGTTTTCGGGGGCTCAATATGGCTACACCTTC	TRBV5-6	TRBJ1-2	.	.
CASSGQVIPDTQYF	TGTGCCAGCTCCGGGCAGGTGATCCCAGATACGCAGTATTTT	TRBV7-9	TRBJ2-3	few	.
CASSLPWDRDSEATF	TGTGCCAGCAGCTTACCTTGGGACAGGGACTCTGAGGCCACGTTC	TRBV7-9	TRBJ1-2	.	TRBD1
CASTPGSGRADTQYF	TGTGCCAGCACCCCCGGTAGCGGGAGGGCAGATACGCAGTATTTT	TRBV12-3/TRBV12-4	TRBJ2-3	.	TRBD2
CASTINGRQETQYF	TGTGCCAGCACCATCAACGGACGGCAAGAGACCCAGTACTTC	TRBV7-2	TRBJ2-5	few	.
CASSLRGENTGELFF	TGTGCCAGCAGCCTGCGGGGGGAGAACACCGGGGAGCTGTTTTTT	TRBV7-2	TRBJ2-2	few	TRBD2
CASSAYRVGTEAFF	TGTGCCAGCAGCGCCTACAGGGTGGGCACTGAAGCTTTCTTT	TRBV7-2	TRBJ1-1	few	.
CASSWVAGTPWEQYF	TGTGCCAGCAGTTGGGTCGCGGGAACTCCCTGGGAGCAGTACTTC	TRBV6-2/TRBV6-3	TRBJ2-7	few	.
CASSLAQGTYNEQFF	TGTGCCAGCAGCTTAGCGCAGGGGACCTACAATGAGCAGTTCTTC	TRBV7-8	TRBJ2-1	few	.
CAISESGPNYGYTF	TGTGCCATCAGTGAGTCGGGACCTAACTATGGCTACACCTTC	TRBV10-3	TRBJ1-2	few	.
CASTRSSYEQYF	TGTGCCAGCACCAGGAGCTCCTACGAGCAGTACTTC	TRBV6-2/TRBV6-3	TRBJ2-7	.	.
CASSQGIDFGPYEQYF	TGCGCCAGCAGCCAGGGTATAGACTTCGGGCCCTACGAGCAGTACTTC	TRBV4-3	TRBJ2-7	few	.
CASSPQGYSYEQYF	TGTGCCAGCAGCCCACAGGGGTACTCCTACGAGCAGTACTTC	TRBV12-3/TRBV12-4	TRBJ2-7	.	TRBD1
CASSGLGSTDTQYF	TGTGCCAGCAGCGGACTAGGTAGCACAGATACGCAGTATTTT	TRBV7-8	TRBJ2-3	few	TRBD2
CASSPSAKGATYGYTF	TGTGCCAGCAGCCCCTCAGCAAAGGGGGCGACCTATGGCTACACCTTC	TRBV7-2	TRBJ1-2	few	TRBD1
CASSLAGGRGQPQHF	TGTGCCAGCAGTTTGGCAGGGGGGAGAGGTCAGCCCCAGCATTTT	TRBV28	TRBJ1-5	.	TRBD1
CASSLGPEQYF	TGTGCCAGCAGCCTTGGTCCCGAGCAGTACTTC	TRBV7-9	TRBJ2-7	.	.
CASSYGGGSTDTQYF	TGTGCCAGCAGTTACGGCGGGGGGAGCACAGATACGCAGTATTTT	TRBV6-5	TRBJ2-3	.	TRBD2
CASSLSWDKGYEQYF	TGTGCCAGCAGCTTATCGTGGGACAAAGGCTACGAGCAGTACTTC	TRBV7-9	TRBJ2-7	many	.
CSASPLRTDSMGYTF	TGCAGTGCTAGTCCGCTCCGGACTGACTCTATGGGCTACACCTTC	TRBV20-1	TRBJ1-2	few	.